The T cell receptor beta chain described here comes from a study of blood T cell repertoires in COVID-19. Study-level information: Some COVID-19 samples were acute and others convalescent; all came from the United States, Italy and Spain.

Profiled with immunoSEQ multiplex PCR; TCRdb holds only in-frame clones, not every one. The repertoire holds hundreds of thousands of clones, with about 87% as singletons. Trimming removed 5 bases from V and 1 base from J, with 18 bases in between. In germline, CDR1 is SGHVS, CDR2 FQNEAQ. The length of the CDR3 is 16 residues. Symptom resolution, clearance, or two negative PCRs marked donors in Cohort 3 as recovered. The clonotype comes from a woman between 45 and 60 years old who had recovered from COVID-19. This chain connects TRBV7-8 to TRBJ2-7, with D possibly matching TRBD2 (7 bases). Sequencing was done on a sample of PBMCs or T cells enriched from blood (not recorded which). The CDR3 reads CASSPGVGAGSYEQYF. CDR3 sequence (DNA): TGTGCCAGCAGCCCAGGGGTGGGAGCGGGATCCTACGAGCAGTACTTC.